These T cell receptor beta chains were read from a single sample in a study of T cells in pancreatic ductal adenocarcinoma. This table comes from immunoSEQ multiplex PCR, and its TCRdb copy is limited to in-frame clones, with some not included. This sample has approximately 11,000 clones, with roughly 90% found just once. Sequenced sample: PBMCs. The origin of the receptors is a human donor with pancreatic ductal adenocarcinoma. Both conserved end residues are part of each CDR3. The D gene is left open where the match is weak. Some rows have no size entry. The others give once, few or many, or a class for an expanded clone.

D	V	J	size	DNA	CDR3
TRBD1	TRBV28	TRBJ1-2	.	TGTGCCAGCAGCCTATTGGGACAGAGACTTAACAATGGCTACACCTTC	CASSLLGQRLNNGYTF
.	TRBV5-6	TRBJ2-3	.	TGTGCCAGCAGCTTTACAGATACGCAGTATTTT	CASSFTDTQYF
.	TRBV29-1	TRBJ2-7	.	TGCAGCGTTGAAGATACACGGGGCGGCGAGCAGTACTTC	CSVEDTRGGEQYF
TRBD1	TRBV7-2	TRBJ1-1	.	TGTGCCAGCAGATATACAGGGGGCACTGAAGCTTTCTTT	CASRYTGGTEAFF
.	TRBV6-5	TRBJ2-1	.	TGTGCCAGCGCCACCTTAGGGGGAAATGAGCAGTTCTTC	CASATLGGNEQFF
TRBD1	TRBV28	TRBJ1-2	.	TGTGCCAGCAGTCCAGACAGGGGGCGATGGAGCGATGGCTACACCTTC	CASSPDRGRWSDGYTF
.	TRBV19	TRBJ2-7	.	TGTGCCAGTAATAGCCTTACTGGCGAGCAGTACTTC	CASNSLTGEQYF
TRBD2	TRBV14	TRBJ2-1	.	TGTGCCAGCAGCCGGGGGACTAGCGGGGTTTCCGTCGTTATCTTCTTC	CASSRGTSGVSVVIFF
.	TRBV2	TRBJ2-2	.	TGTGCCAGCAGTGAAGGAAGATTCAACACCGGGGAGCTGTTTTTT	CASSEGRFNTGELFF
.	TRBV12-2	TRBJ2-5	.	TGTGCAAGTCGCTTAGCCCAGGACATCACCCAAGAGACCCAGTACTTC	CASRLAQDITQETQYF
.	TRBV5-1	TRBJ2-7	.	TGCGCCAGCAGCTTGAACGGGGGGCAGGTCTACGAGCAGTACTTC	CASSLNGGQVYEQYF
.	TRBV21-1	TRBJ2-7	.	TGTGCCAGCAGCAAAGAACGAACGGAACCCTACGAGCAGTACTTC	CASSKERTEPYEQYF
.	TRBV29-1	TRBJ2-3	.	TGCAGCGTTGTCTTCGACACAGATACGCAGTATTTT	CSVVFDTDTQYF
.	TRBV5-6	TRBJ2-7	.	TGTGCCAGCAGCCGGGAGCGCGACGAGCAGTACTTC	CASSRERDEQYF
.	TRBV19	TRBJ1-2	.	TGTGCCAGTAGTGAGAACTTTGCGATTTGGTACACCTTC	CASSENFAIWYTF
TRBD1	TRBV11-3	TRBJ2-1	.	TGTGCCAGCAGCTCGGGACAGTACAATGAGCAGTTCTTC	CASSSGQYNEQFF
.	TRBV5-6	TRBJ1-2	.	TGTGCCAGCAGCTTGGACAGGGAGGGATATGGCTACACCTTC	CASSLDREGYGYTF
.	TRBV5-4	TRBJ2-7	medium-sized	TGTGCCAGCAGCTTGGGAGGGACAACCTACGAGCAGTACTTC	CASSLGGTTYEQYF
.	TRBV5-1	TRBJ2-5	.	TGCGCCAGCAGCCCCGGGGTGAAAGAGACCCAGTACTTC	CASSPGVKETQYF
.	TRBV6-1	TRBJ1-4	.	TGTGCCAGCAGTGAGGGGCAAGGAGATGAAAAACTGTTTTTT	CASSEGQGDEKLFF
.	TRBV5-1	TRBJ2-5	few	TGCGCCAGCAGCTTCGTCGGGGATGGAGAGACCCAGTACTTC	CASSFVGDGETQYF
.	TRBV6-5	TRBJ1-2	.	TGTGCCAGCAGTTGGACAGCCTCCTATGGCTACACCTTC	CASSWTASYGYTF
.	TRBV5-4	TRBJ2-1	once	TGTGCCAGCAGCTTTGGTGGGGAGCAGTTCTTC	CASSFGGEQFF
.	TRBV29-1	TRBJ1-4	once	TGCAGCGTCCGGCCGGAGGACCGACAAGGGCAAATATTT	CSVRPEDRQGQIF
.	TRBV7-8	TRBJ1-2	few	TGTGCCAGCAGCTTTACAGTGGGTACGGAGGGCTACACCTTC	CASSFTVGTEGYTF
.	TRBV9	TRBJ1-3	few	TGTGCCAGCAGCGTAGTGGGGAACGGAAACACCATATATTTT	CASSVVGNGNTIYF
.	TRBV5-4	TRBJ2-5	.	TGTGCCAGCAGCCTCCCACAGCAAGAGACCCAGTACTTC	CASSLPQQETQYF
.	TRBV15	TRBJ2-3	.	TGTGCCACCAGCAGGGAGGGCCTCCCCACACATACGCAGTATTTT	CATSREGLPTHTQYF
TRBD1	TRBV10-3	TRBJ2-2	.	TGTGCCATCAGAAGACAGGGGGCAACCGGGGAGCTGTTTTTT	CAIRRQGATGELFF
TRBD2	TRBV19	TRBJ2-3	once	TGTGCCAGTAGTCCTATAGCGGGAGAGGTAGATACGCAGTATTTT	CASSPIAGEVDTQYF
TRBD1	TRBV28	TRBJ1-2	once	TGTGCCAGCAGTTCGGGACAGAACTATGGCTACACCTTC	CASSSGQNYGYTF
TRBD2	TRBV10-3	TRBJ2-5	few	TGTGCCATCAGCGGGACTAGCGGGATTGGGGGAGAGACCCAGTACTTC	CAISGTSGIGGETQYF
.	TRBV4-1	TRBJ2-2	.	TGCGCCAGCAGCCAAGATTTTGGGGGGGCCTATGTAACCGGGGAGCTGTTTTTT	CASSQDFGGAYVTGELFF
.	TRBV19	TRBJ2-1	once	TGTGCCAGTAGTGTAGAACTAGCATCGTACAATGAGCAGTTCTTC	CASSVELASYNEQFF
.	TRBV5-1	TRBJ1-2	few	TGCGCCAGCAGTTATACCCGGGGTGATGGCTACACCTTC	CASSYTRGDGYTF
.	TRBV28	TRBJ2-7	.	TGTGCCAGCAGTACTATATTCCCCTCCAGCGGGGAGCAGTACTTC	CASSTIFPSSGEQYF
.	TRBV11-2	TRBJ2-1	.	TGTGCCAGCAGCTTATCTCCATACCCGCAGGGGACGGGGAATGAGCAGTTCTTC	CASSLSPYPQGTGNEQFF
TRBD2	TRBV9	TRBJ2-3	.	TGTGCCAGCAGCCCTCGTAGTGGGACTAGCGGTTTCACAGATACGCAGTATTTT	CASSPRSGTSGFTDTQYF
TRBD1	TRBV19	TRBJ2-7	.	TGTGCCAGCAAGAAGGGGACAGGCCTATCCTACGAGCAGTACTTC	CASKKGTGLSYEQYF
TRBD1	TRBV5-4	TRBJ1-2	.	TGTGCCAGCAGCTTGGGGGACAGACCCTATGGCTACACCTTC	CASSLGDRPYGYTF
.	TRBV5-4	TRBJ2-6	.	TGTGCCAGCAGCTTGGGAGGCAACCCTGGGGCCAACGTCCTGACTTTC	CASSLGGNPGANVLTF
TRBD2	TRBV12-5	TRBJ2-1	.	TGTGCTAGTGGTTTGGCACCTTCTAGCGGGGGATACAATGAGCAGTTCTTC	CASGLAPSSGGYNEQFF
TRBD2	TRBV11-3	TRBJ2-1	.	TGTGCCAGCAGCTTAGTAGCGGGAGGATACAATGAGCAGTTCTTC	CASSLVAGGYNEQFF
TRBD1	TRBV6-1	TRBJ2-7	.	TGTGCCAGCAGTGAGGGGGACAGGGTATACTTC	CASSEGDRVYF
.	TRBV6-5	TRBJ1-3	.	TGTGCCAGCAGTTATACCGGGACTCTGGACACCATATATTTT	CASSYTGTLDTIYF
.	TRBV19	TRBJ2-7	.	TGTGCCAGTAGTATAACACAGTCCTACGAGCAGTACTTC	CASSITQSYEQYF
.	TRBV27	TRBJ2-5	.	TGTGCCAGCAGGCCCTCGCGGGTGGAGACCCAGTACTTC	CASRPSRVETQYF
.	TRBV11-2	TRBJ2-4	.	TGTGCCAGCACCCAATCCCAGGGGTACATTCAGTACTTC	CASTQSQGYIQYF
.	TRBV5-1	TRBJ2-1	.	TGCGCCAGCAGCTCGGGGGGCACCTACAATGAGCAGTTCTTC	CASSSGGTYNEQFF
TRBD1	TRBV7-9	TRBJ1-2	.	TGTGCCAGCAGCTTAGATGGAGGGGGCGGCTACACCTTC	CASSLDGGGGYTF
.	TRBV5-1	TRBJ2-3	.	TGCGCCAGCAGCTTGGAGCCAGGAACCGGGGGTACGCAGTATTTT	CASSLEPGTGGTQYF
.	TRBV5-2	TRBJ2-3	few	TGTGCCAGCAGTCTCAATGGCCAAAATACGCAGTATTTT	CASSLNGQNTQYF